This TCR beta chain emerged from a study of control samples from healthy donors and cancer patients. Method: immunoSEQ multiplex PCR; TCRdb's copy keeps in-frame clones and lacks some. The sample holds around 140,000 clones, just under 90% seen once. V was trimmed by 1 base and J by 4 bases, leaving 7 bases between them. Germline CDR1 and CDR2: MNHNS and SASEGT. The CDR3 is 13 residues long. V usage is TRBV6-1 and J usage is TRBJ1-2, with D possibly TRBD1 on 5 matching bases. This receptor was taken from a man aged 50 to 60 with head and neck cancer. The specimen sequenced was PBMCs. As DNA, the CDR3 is TGTGCCAGCAGTGAAGGTGACAGCTATGGCTACACCTTC. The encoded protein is CASSEGDSYGYTF.